The text below deals with one T cell receptor beta chain. Its cognate antigen is unknown. Per germline, CDR1 SGHRS and CDR2 YFSETQ. This CDR3 is built from 14 residues. Trimming took 4 bases from V and 1 from J; bases not matched to a gene: 3. The data were obtained in a study of cytomegalovirus exposure and HLA in healthy donors. Study in general: Both the 120 or so validation repertoires and the approximately 640 first-cohort repertoires used the same platform, as reported by a later analysis.

The data were produced by immunoSEQ multiplex PCR, yet TCRdb's version contains in-frame clones alone and is incomplete. The table lists some 250,000 clones, 90% of them singletons. The study's findings and limits: For cytomegalovirus status, the classifier reportedly gave diagnoses with high specificity and sensitivity. Cytomegalovirus-associated TCR beta chains were listed, numbering some 170. Rare sequences made up most TCRs, while some public TCRs were found in many donors.

This receptor was identified in a woman in her 30s in good health and CMV-seronegative. Sequencing input: PBMCs. The V and J genes are TRBV5-1 and TRBJ2-7; 9 nucleotides line up with TRBD1. CDR3 sequence reads: CASSRDRASYEQYF. The CDR3 DNA reads as TGCGCCAGCAGCCGGGACAGGGCTTCCTACGAGCAGTACTTC.